Below are 4 T cell receptor beta chains sequenced from a single sample in a study of blood T cell repertoires in COVID-19. Clones were sequenced by immunoSEQ multiplex PCR, and TCRdb holds only the in-frame ones, with some missing. Counted here are fewer than 300,000 clones, approximately 82% occurring once; the ten biggest clones make up around 5%. The source material was PBMCs or T cells enriched from blood (not recorded which). The receptor set was obtained from a man aged 35-49 years who had been exposed to COVID-19.

The chain couples TRBV9 to TRBJ2-2; possibly TRBD2 for D (6 bases). The germline V gene has CDR1 SGDLS and CDR2 YYNGEE. This CDR3 is built from 16 residues. Trimming cost V 2 bases and J 6 bases, with 17 bases left between them. As DNA, the CDR3 is TGTGCCAGCAGCGTCCCCCTGTCGGGGGTTTCCGGGGAGCTGTTTTTT. Protein sequence: CASSVPLSGVSGELFF.

The chain uses TRBV5-8 and TRBJ1-2; D possibly corresponds to TRBD1 (6 bases). This CDR3 contains 13 residues. V was shortened by 6 bases and J by 7 bases, with 16 bases between the two germline ends. Per the germline V gene, CDR1 is SGHTS and CDR2 is YDEGEE. This CDR3 reads CASILSGAAGYTF. The DNA for the CDR3 is TGTGCCAGCATTCTCTCAGGGGCCGCTGGCTACACCTTC.

The V gene is TRBV5-1, the J gene TRBJ2-5; the D gene is possibly TRBD1 (5 bases). There are 14 residues in the CDR3. Per germline, CDR1 SGHRS and CDR2 YFSETQ. V was cut by 3 bases and J by 5 bases, with 14 bases left in between. The CDR3 loop is CASSYQGFRETQYF. The CDR3 nucleotides read TGCGCCAGCAGCTATCAGGGATTTAGGGAGACCCAGTACTTC.

This clone showed up just a few times. CDR3 region: CASSLGDSFLGNTIYF. In DNA form, the CDR3 reads TGTGCCAGCAGCTTAGGGGACAGCTTCCTTGGAAACACCATATATTTT. The chain carries TRBV11-2 and TRBJ1-3, with 7 bases fitting TRBD1. The CDR3 totals 16 residues. Trimming removed 1 base from V and 3 bases from J; junction bases left unmatched: 6. Germline V gene sequence: CDR1 SGHAT, CDR2 FQNNGV.